The 19 T cell receptor beta chains listed next were all sequenced from one sample in a study of identical twins. One entry per CDR3 protein, called by TCRdb with MiXCR from the 5' RACE reads. This table has about 700,000 distinct CDR3 sequences, 6% to 6.5% appearing once. What was sequenced was naive T cells sorted from blood. The receptors here all came from a young man in good health.

In its sample, this clonotype was seen many times. The rearrangement joins TRBV27 to TRBJ2-1, with 7 bases lining up with TRBD2. J lost 5 bases, V lost 6 bases, and 7 bases had no gene match. Germline lookup yields CDR1 MNHEY and CDR2 SMNVEV (reference sequence). The CDR3 totals 14 residues. This CDR3 is CASRAGTINNEQFF. The DNA for the CDR3 is TGTGCCAGCAGAGCCGGGACTATAAACAATGAGCAGTTCTTC.

This clonotype was seen at least ten times. This rearrangement joins TRBV15 to TRBJ2-5, with D uncertain. From germline, CDR1 is LNHNV and CDR2 YYDKDF (reference sequence). There are 12 residues in the CDR3. Trimming took 0 bases from V and 7 from J, leaving 6 bases between them. CDR3 amino acids: CATSRDAGTQYF. The CDR3 region has the DNA TGTGCCACCAGCAGAGATGCAGGGACCCAGTACTTC.

This clonotype was picked up a small number of times. The CDR3 sequence: CASSLSGTSGRTYEQYV. The CDR3 nucleotides read TGTGCCAGCAGCCTATCCGGGACTAGCGGGAGGACCTACGAGCAGTACGTC. The chain carries TRBV13 and TRBJ2-7; 15 bases agree with TRBD2. CDR3 length: 17 residues. With V trimmed by 5 bases and J by 2 bases, 7 bases remained unmatched. From germline, CDR1 is PRHDT and CDR2 FYEKMQ (reference sequence).

CDR3 sequence (DNA): TGTGCCAGCAGTTTATGGGTGGGAGGGCCGTCCTACGAGCAGTACTTC. Its translation is CASSLWVGGPSYEQYF. This chain uses TRBV28 with TRBJ2-7, with 7 bases aligning to TRBD2. Germline-derived CDR1 and CDR2 are MDHEN and SYDVKM. The CDR3 spans 16 residues. V lost 0 bases to trimming and J lost 1 base; unmatched junction nucleotides: 6.

V is TRBV3-1 and J is TRBJ2-7; D gene uncertain. CDR1 LGHDT and CDR2 YNNKEL come from the germline V gene (reference sequence). The CDR3 runs to 12 residues. Trimming removed 3 bases from V and 6 bases from J, with 9 bases in between. The CDR3 sequence: CASSHIGREQYF. The CDR3 bases are TGTGCCAGCAGCCACATCGGGCGCGAGCAGTACTTC.

This clonotype was seen many times. The rearrangement uses TRBV12-3 or TRBV12-4 and TRBJ2-2; D gene uncertain. Trimming took off 5 bases at V and 7 bases at J, with 8 bases between the two ends. The CDR3 length is 12 residues. The CDR3 here is CASSTDVGELFF. The CDR3 nucleotides are TGTGCCAGCAGTACGGACGTCGGGGAGCTGTTTTTT.

This clonotype has ten or more counts. CDR3 DNA sequence: TGCGCCAGCAGCTTGGAAACAGGGTATGAGCAGTTCTTC. Translating gives CASSLETGYEQFF. This chain joins TRBV5-1 and TRBJ2-1; possible D gene TRBD1, 6 bases. Per germline, CDR1 SGHRS and CDR2 YFSETQ. The ends were cut back, 0 bases at V and 8 bases at J, with 9 bases in the middle. This CDR3 comprises 13 residues.

This clonotype was observed at least ten times. This chain joins TRBV29-1 and TRBJ2-3; 8 positions agree with TRBD1. V lost 3 bases, J lost 5 bases, and 4 bases stayed unmatched. Germline values: CDR1 SQVTM, CDR2 ANQGSEA. The CDR3 totals 13 residues. In nucleotides, the CDR3 is TGCAGCGTTGACAGGGGGCTTGGAGATACGCAGTATTTT. It encodes CSVDRGLGDTQYF.

This clonotype was seen repeatedly, ten times or more. The chain employs TRBV27 and TRBJ2-5; possibly TRBD1 for D (6 bases). V lost 3 bases and J lost 2, with 13 bases in between. Germline V gene sequence: CDR1 MNHEY, CDR2 SMNVEV (reference sequence). The CDR3 extends over 15 amino acids. The CDR3 loop is CASSFRRGYQETQYF. The CDR3 DNA follows: TGTGCCAGCAGTTTTCGCAGGGGATATCAAGAGACCCAGTACTTC.

The chain is built from TRBV29-1 and TRBJ2-2; 10 nucleotides line up with TRBD1. CDR1 SQVTM and CDR2 ANQGSEA come from the germline V gene. J was trimmed by 0 bases and V by 5 bases; bases with no gene match: 3. CDR3 length: 15 amino acids. CDR3 nucleotide sequence: TGCAGCGTTAGACAGGGGGCTGCGAACACCGGGGAGCTGTTTTTT. Protein sequence: CSVRQGAANTGELFF.

This clonotype was recorded a few times. The chain recombines TRBV5-1 with TRBJ2-7, with unresolved D. Trimming cost V 0 bases and J 2 bases, with 15 bases left between them. Germline assignment: CDR1 SGHRS and CDR2 YFSETQ. The CDR3 spans 16 residues. CDR3 loop: CASSLASEPLAYEQYF. The CDR3 DNA sequence: TGCGCCAGCAGCTTGGCGTCGGAGCCCCTTGCCTACGAGCAGTACTTC.

This chain links TRBV6-2 or TRBV6-3 with TRBJ1-1, with 7 nucleotides matching TRBD1. The CDR3 extends over 15 amino acids. The J segment lost 0 bases and the V segment lost 2 bases, leaving 3 bases of the junction unmatched. Looked up from germline, CDR1 is MNHEY and CDR2 is SVGEGT. The CDR3 nucleotides are TGTGCCAGCAGTTACCCCGGGACAGTGAACACTGAAGCTTTCTTT. This codes for CASSYPGTVNTEAFF.

The chain is built from TRBV6-2 or TRBV6-3 and TRBJ2-1; D unclear. Germline values: CDR1 MNHEY, CDR2 SVGEGT. V lost 3 bases, J lost 15 bases, and 24 bases lay in between. The CDR3 has 15 residues. In nucleotides, the CDR3 is TGTGCCAGCAGTTATGTAGCCGGGCCGGCGTGGAAGGGGTTCTTC. Its protein product is CASSYVAGPAWKGFF.

In its sample, this clonotype was seen a few times. J is TRBJ1-1 and V is TRBV4-1; TRBD1 matches at 8 bases. CDR1 is MGHRA and CDR2 is YSYEKL in the germline V gene. J lost 7 bases, V lost 3 bases, and 4 bases had no gene match. The CDR3 length is 13 residues. CDR3 in amino acids: CASSHPDRVEAFF. The DNA of the CDR3 is TGCGCCAGCAGCCACCCGGACAGGGTTGAAGCTTTCTTT.

This clonotype was seen at least ten times. This chain links TRBV24-1 with TRBJ2-2; a weak D match, TRBD2 (5 bases). The germline V gene has CDR1 KGHDR and CDR2 SFDVKD. This CDR3 comprises 14 residues. With 7 bases removed from V and 0 bases from J, the gap between germline ends came to 8 bases. DNA of the CDR3: TGTGCCACCAGGAGTAGCGCGAACACCGGGGAGCTGTTTTTT. Its translation: CATRSSANTGELFF.

This clonotype was found many times. The chain couples TRBV20-1 to TRBJ2-1, with a tentative D call TRBD2 (6 bases). CDR3 size: 16 residues. CDR1 is DFQATT and CDR2 is SNEGSKA in the germline V gene (reference sequence). Trimming cost V 0 bases and J 2 bases, with 14 bases left between them. CDR3 protein: CSARDFGGRPYNEQFF. The DNA of the CDR3 is TGCAGTGCTAGAGATTTCGGAGGGAGGCCCTACAATGAGCAGTTCTTC.

This clonotype was seen ten or more times. This sequence joins TRBV12-3 or TRBV12-4 and TRBJ2-1; D not resolved. The CDR3 runs to 15 residues. V was trimmed by 5 bases and J by 5 bases, leaving 16 bases between them. CDR3 bases: TGTGCCAGCAGTGCCTTGTGGCGGAGCGACAATGAGCAGTTCTTC. It translates to CASSALWRSDNEQFF.

This clonotype was counted only a few times. The rearrangement links TRBV5-5 to TRBJ1-2; 9 bases are shared with TRBD1. Trimming at V came to 0 bases and at J to 3 bases, leaving 6 bases not matched to a gene. Germline V lookup: CDR1 SGHKS, CDR2 YYEKEE (reference sequence). This CDR3 has 16 residues. Written as DNA, the CDR3 is TGTGCCAGCAGCTTGGAGGGGACAGGGCATTACTATGGCTACACCTTC. Protein sequence: CASSLEGTGHYYGYTF.

The table lists this clonotype with a count of one. A read error may be the cause here, since a much bigger clone is one base away. The chain carries TRBV20-1 and TRBJ2-1; D is ambiguous. The CDR3 is 15 residues long. The germline V gene has CDR1 DFQATT and CDR2 SNEGSKA (reference sequence). Trimming shortened V by 6 bases and J by 10 bases, and 25 bases separated the two germline ends. This CDR3 reads CSAPLTPVFGGEQFF. CDR3 bases: TGCAGTGCCCCCTTGACGCCGGTTTTCGGTGGAGAGCAGTTCTTC.